Below, 10 T cell receptor beta chains from the same sample are listed, as sequenced in a study of T cells expressing NK-cell markers. TCRdb re-called the 5' RACE reads; every CDR3 protein appears as one record, without DNA. The sample holds some 600,000 distinct CDR3 sequences. The sample comprised blood T cells: a sorted CD56 or NKG2C T cell subset, CD4+ or CD8+ T cells, or bulk PBMC T cells (not recorded which). The receptors derive from a man between 18 and 29 years old in good health.

The chain employs TRBV19 and TRBJ2-3; TCRdb names TRBD1, which stays unverified in the absence of DNA. The CDR3 is made up of 16 amino acids. CDR1 and CDR2 from the germline V gene are LNHDA and SQIVND (reference sequence). The CDR3 protein is CASSRRTGRETDTQYF.

The J gene is TRBJ2-5, the V gene TRBV6-2 or TRBV6-3; the D call of TRBD2 rests on TCRdb alone, since no DNA is present to check it. CDR3 length equals 15 residues. Looked up from germline, CDR1 is MNHEY and CDR2 is SVGEGT. The CDR3 sequence: CASSALTGGPKTQYF.

This chain connects TRBV7-3 to TRBJ2-1; the TRBD1 assignment by TCRdb is unverifiable without DNA. Germline V gene sequence: CDR1 SGHTA, CDR2 FQGTGA. This CDR3 has 17 residues. CDR3 in amino acids: CASSLTFGQGLRDEQFF.

The chain carries TRBV15 and TRBJ2-4. This CDR3 spans 16 amino acids. The germline gives CDR1 LNHNV, CDR2 YYDKDF (reference sequence). This CDR3 is CATRTTGHLAKNIQYF.

The CDR3 sequence is CASSLLASELFF. The rearrangement joins TRBV12-3 or TRBV12-4 to TRBJ2-2. The CDR3 is 12 residues long.

This chain links TRBV6-1 with TRBJ2-5; as DNA is missing, the TRBD1 call by TCRdb cannot be tested. The CDR3 sequence is 12 residues long. The germline V gene has CDR1 MNHNS and CDR2 SASEGT. CDR3 loop: CASSDQARAQYF.

The chain couples TRBV11-2 to TRBJ2-5; TCRdb selects TRBD1, and the lack of DNA leaves this call unchecked. CDR3 length: 15 amino acids. Germline V gives CDR1 SGHAT, CDR2 FQNNGV. CDR3 protein: CASSRMTGYGETQYF.

V gene TRBV12-3 or TRBV12-4 combines with J gene TRBJ2-7; TCRdb reports TRBD1, a call that lacks DNA to check it against. This CDR3 contains 13 residues. The CDR3 loop reads CASSLARGIEQYF.

The chain has TRBV27 and TRBJ2-7; TCRdb calls TRBD2, which cannot be checked without DNA. Per the germline V gene, CDR1 is MNHEY and CDR2 is SMNVEV (reference sequence). This CDR3 comprises 11 residues. The CDR3 region is CASTLFYEQYF.

This chain connects TRBV12-3 or TRBV12-4 to TRBJ2-3; TCRdb picks TRBD1, but there is no DNA to check that call. The CDR3 sequence is 16 residues long. The CDR3: CASSPWGMGSTDTQYF.